The clone carrying this T cell receptor beta chain came up once. Its specificity is unknown. The sample originates from a study of Graves' ophthalmopathy and Graves' hyperthyroidism. General study points: Discriminating ophthalmopathy from stable hyperthyroidism, a 13-signature model attained a sensitivity of under 90% and a specificity of 81.08%.

The authors amplified TCR beta CDR3 regions, and they did so from RNA transcripts for repertoire sequencing. HTBI-primed first-round RT-PCR preceded second-round multiplex PCR. MiXCR was run by TCRdb on the multiplex PCR reads, yielding one entry per CDR3 protein. The sample yields 200,000 to 250,000 distinct CDR3 sequences, over 25% seen once. The germline CDR1 and CDR2 sequences are SGHTA and FQGTGA. The CDR3 consists of 16 residues. Trimming took 5 bases from V and 4 from J, leaving 20 bases between them. Input material: peripheral blood. This TCR was sampled from a man aged 50 or older with Graves' ophthalmopathy. The V gene is TRBV7-3, the J gene TRBJ1-1, with D maybe TRBD1 (5 bases). Here the CDR3 reads CASSPGPGTGGTEAFF. Written as DNA, the CDR3 is TGTGCCAGCAGCCCAGGCCCAGGGACGGGGGGCACTGAAGCTTTCTTT.